These 32 T cell receptor beta chains share one sample of origin, sequenced in a study of T cell responses to AZD1222 COVID-19 vaccine. Clones were read by immunoSEQ multiplex PCR, and TCRdb kept only the in-frame ones, dropping some. The sample includes roughly 110,000 clones, about 90% seen only once; the top ten take 4.8%. Sequencing used peripheral blood, obtained 28 days after the second AZD1222 dose. These receptors were collected from an adult who received the AZD1222 COVID-19 vaccine.

V and J are TRBV11-3 and TRBJ2-7; a possible D gene is TRBD1 (6 bases). Trimming removed 5 bases at V and 7 bases at J, with 15 bases between. The germline CDR1 and CDR2 sequences are SGHNT and YENEEA. The CDR3 length is 13 residues. The CDR3: CASSRGQLEEQYF. The DNA of the CDR3 is TGTGCCAGCAGCCGTGGACAGCTAGAGGAGCAGTACTTC.

This clone appeared a single time. The rearrangement uses TRBV14 and TRBJ2-4; D is undetermined. There are 14 residues in the CDR3. The ends were cut back, 0 bases at V and 5 bases at J, with 8 bases in the middle. Germline lookup yields CDR1 SGHDN and CDR2 FVKESK. The CDR3 bases are TGTGCCAGCAGCCAAGAGCCTTCCCAAAACATTCAGTACTTC. Translating it yields CASSQEPSQNIQYF.

This clone appeared many times. The J gene is TRBJ2-7, the V gene TRBV5-1; D remains unclear. CDR3 size: 14 residues. The V end was cut by 0 bases, the J end by 2 bases, with 9 bases between. Germline values: CDR1 SGHRS, CDR2 YFSETQ. The CDR3 DNA reads as TGCGCCAGCAGCTTGGATTCCAAAGCCTACGAGCAGTACTTC. Translation gives CASSLDSKAYEQYF.

The gene calls are TRBV7-2 and TRBJ2-7, with 7 bases aligning to TRBD2. Germline-derived CDR1 and CDR2 are SGHTA and FQGNSA. The CDR3 has 14 residues. Losses at the gene ends were 2 bases for V and 2 bases for J; bases not matched to a gene: 3. The CDR3 coding sequence is TGTGCCAGCAGCTTATCACTAGCGACCTACGAGCAGTACTTC. Translating it yields CASSLSLATYEQYF. The full variable domain, with the rest looked up from reference TRBV7-2 and TRBJ2-7, is GAGVSQSPSNKVTEKGKDVELRCDPISGHTALYWYRQSLGQGLEFLIYFQGNSAPDKSGLPSDRFSAERTGGSVSTLTIQRTQQEDSAVYLCASSLSLATYEQYFGPGTRLTVT.

The chain carries TRBV27 and TRBJ1-6, with 7 nucleotides matching TRBD1. CDR1 and CDR2 from the germline V gene are MNHEY and SMNVEV (reference sequence). The CDR3 is 15 amino acids. V lost 4 bases to trimming and J lost 9 bases; unmatched junction nucleotides: 9. CDR3 bases: TGTGCCAGCAGTTCCCGACAGGGAGGTGGTTCACCCCTCCACTTT. Its protein is CASSSRQGGGSPLHF.

The chain links TRBV6-6 to TRBJ2-7, with a possible D match to TRBD2 (5 bases). The V gene's germline CDR1 is MNHNY and CDR2 SVGAGI (reference sequence). With 2 bases removed from V and 3 bases from J, the gap between germline ends came to 5 bases. CDR3 length: 12 residues. The CDR3 is CASSYAGYEQYF. Here the CDR3 DNA reads TGTGCCAGCAGTTACGCGGGCTACGAGCAGTACTTC.

This clone was picked up one time. The J gene is TRBJ2-7, the V gene TRBV7-2; D unclear. The germline V and J ends were trimmed by 6 bases and 2 bases, with 11 bases remaining between them. This CDR3 has 13 residues. From germline, CDR1 is SGHTA and CDR2 FQGNSA. The CDR3 coding sequence is TGTGCCAGCAGGTCCGAAGGTACCTACGAGCAGTACTTC. Residues: CASRSEGTYEQYF.

The rearrangement joins TRBV15 to TRBJ1-5; 8 nucleotides agree with TRBD1. The CDR3 loop spans 17 amino acids. CDR1 is LNHNV and CDR2 is YYDKDF in the germline V gene (reference sequence). Unmatched junction bases numbered 14, after V lost 5 bases and J lost 5 bases. CDR3 sequence: CATSGSTGARGDQPQHF. In DNA form, the CDR3 reads TGTGCCACCAGCGGATCGACAGGGGCCCGGGGAGATCAGCCCCAGCATTTT. The full variable domain, in which reference TRBV15 and TRBJ1-5 provide the parts outside the CDR3, is DAMVIQNPRYQVTQFGKPVTLSCSQTLNHNVMYWYQQKSSQAPKLLFHYYDKDFNNEADTPDNFQSRRPNTSFCFLDIRSPGLGDTAMYLCATSGSTGARGDQPQHFGDGTRLSIL.

This rearrangement joins TRBV19 to TRBJ1-4; TRBD1 aligns across 8 bases. This CDR3 has 16 residues. CDR1 is LNHDA, CDR2 SQIVND, per germline (reference sequence). Trimming at V came to 0 bases and at J to 6 bases, leaving 6 bases not matched to a gene. The CDR3 is CASSIDSGQVDEKLFF. In nucleotides, the CDR3 is TGTGCCAGTAGTATAGATTCGGGACAGGTGGATGAAAAACTGTTTTTT.

The chain employs TRBV7-2 and TRBJ1-2; no definite D call. Looked up from germline, CDR1 is SGHTA and CDR2 is FQGNSA. The V and J ends lost 1 base and 6 bases respectively, with 15 bases between them. The CDR3 extends over 15 amino acids. The chain's CDR3 is CASSLEFPSRDGYTF. In nucleotides, the CDR3 is TGTGCCAGCAGCTTAGAGTTCCCGTCCCGCGATGGCTACACCTTC. The full variable domain, its missing parts supplied by reference TRBV7-2 and TRBJ1-2, is GAGVSQSPSNKVTEKGKDVELRCDPISGHTALYWYRQSLGQGLEFLIYFQGNSAPDKSGLPSDRFSAERTGGSVSTLTIQRTQQEDSAVYLCASSLEFPSRDGYTFGSGTRLTVV.

V and J are TRBV5-4 and TRBJ1-1; unclear D gene. The CDR3 has 13 residues. Trimming shortened V by 5 bases and J by 8 bases, and 16 bases separated the two germline ends. Per germline, CDR1 SGHNT and CDR2 YYREEE (reference sequence). CDR3 nucleotides: TGTGCCAGCAGTCCTGAGGCCGAAAGGGAAGCTTTCTTT. Protein product: CASSPEAEREAFF.

The V and J genes are TRBV19 and TRBJ2-1; weak D call: TRBD2 (5 bases). Trimming pared 6 bases from V and 0 bases from J, leaving 12 bases between. This CDR3 is built from 15 residues. Germline loops: CDR1 LNHDA, CDR2 SQIVND (reference sequence). The DNA for the CDR3 is TGTGCCAGTAGCCCGACAACTAGCTCCTACAATGAGCAGTTCTTC. Protein: CASSPTTSSYNEQFF.

The gene calls are TRBV21-1 and TRBJ1-5; the table assigns TRBD1, which was not confirmed against the DNA. TRBV21-1 corresponds to a pseudogene. The CDR3 consists of 12 residues. In DNA, the CDR3 is TGTGCCAGCAGCAAAGTGGAGACAGAACAGCATTTT. It codes for CASSKVETEQHF.

V gene TRBV19 combines with J gene TRBJ2-1; D uncertain. Deletions cut 0 bases from V and 7 bases from J, with 10 bases between. Germline CDR1 and CDR2: LNHDA and SQIVND (reference sequence). The CDR3 is 14 residues long. CDR3 in DNA: TGTGCCAGTAGTATAGATCTGACGAGGAATGAGCAGTTCTTC. This codes for CASSIDLTRNEQFF. The complete variable domain, with remaining parts taken from reference TRBV19 and TRBJ2-1, reads DGGITQSPKYLFRKEGQNVTLSCEQNLNHDAMYWYRQDPGQGLRLIYYSQIVNDFQKGDIAEGYSVSREKKESFPLTVTSAQKNPTAFYLCASSIDLTRNEQFFGPGTRLTVL.

This sequence joins TRBV19 and TRBJ1-6; D unclear. The CDR3 runs to 16 residues. Germline CDR1 and CDR2: LNHDA and SQIVND (reference sequence). Trimming shortened V by 6 bases and J by 0 bases, and 12 bases separated the two germline ends. The CDR3 sequence is CASSVGDRSYNSPLHF. CDR3 DNA: TGTGCCAGTAGCGTCGGCGACCGCTCCTATAATTCACCCCTCCACTTT.

The gene calls are TRBV10-2 and TRBJ2-2, with a possible D match to TRBD2 (5 bases). The ends were cut back, 7 bases at V and 7 bases at J, with 16 bases in the middle. This CDR3 is built from 14 residues. Germline CDR1 and CDR2: WSHSY and SAAADI. Here the CDR3 DNA reads TGCGCCAGCACTCCCGTCGGGGTACACGGGGAGCTGTTTTTT. Translated: CASTPVGVHGELFF.

The chain couples TRBV24-1 to TRBJ2-3; the D is unclear. The CDR3 covers 14 residues. In germline, CDR1 is KGHDR, CDR2 SFDVKD. V gave up 2 bases and J gave up 4 bases, with 9 bases separating them. CDR3 DNA: TGTGCCACCAGTGATTCCCGACCACCAGATACGCAGTATTTT. It translates to CATSDSRPPDTQYF.

The CDR3 sequence: CASSLTGPTEAFF. Here the CDR3 DNA reads TGTGCCAGCAGCTTAACAGGTCCCACTGAAGCTTTCTTT. The gene calls are TRBV7-9 and TRBJ1-1; TRBD1 might be the D (5 bases). V lost 2 bases and J lost 4, with 8 bases in between. The CDR3 has 13 amino acids. CDR1 and CDR2 (germline): SEHNR, FQNEAQ (reference sequence).

This chain uses TRBV7-8 with TRBJ1-1; D remains ambiguous. The length of the CDR3 is 11 residues. Germline V gives CDR1 SGHVS, CDR2 FQNEAQ. V was clipped by 5 bases and J by 10 bases, with 11 bases between them. CDR3 sequence reads: CASSPAGVAFF. CDR3 coding DNA: TGTGCCAGCAGCCCGGCAGGAGTAGCTTTCTTT.

This chain uses TRBV5-4 with TRBJ2-7; 7 bases align to TRBD1. V shed 4 bases, J shed 7 bases, and the junction held 14 bases outside the gene matches. Germline values: CDR1 SGHNT, CDR2 YYREEE (reference sequence). The CDR3 totals 15 residues. The CDR3: CASSPGQARLVEQYF. DNA for the CDR3: TGTGCCAGCAGCCCCGGACAGGCCCGACTCGTGGAGCAGTACTTC.

The chain combines TRBV15 with TRBJ1-6, with a possible D match to TRBD1 (5 bases). The CDR3 consists of 15 residues. From germline, CDR1 is LNHNV and CDR2 YYDKDF (reference sequence). V lost 0 bases and J 7 bases, leaving 10 bases between the germline ends. CDR3 nucleotide sequence: TGTGCCACCAGCAGAGATCAGGGAGGCAATTCACCCCTCCACTTT. This translates into CATSRDQGGNSPLHF.

V and J are TRBV3-1 (or the pseudogene TRBV3-2) and TRBJ1-5; D may be TRBD1 (5 bases). V lost 1 base and J lost 3, with 13 bases in between. Germline V CDR1 and CDR2: LGHDT, YNNKEL (reference sequence). The CDR3 loop spans 16 amino acids. The CDR3 region is CASSQATGIHNQPQHF. CDR3 bases: TGTGCCAGCAGCCAAGCCACAGGAATCCACAATCAGCCCCAGCATTTT.

The chain has TRBV6-1 and TRBJ1-6; 10 positions match TRBD1. Per germline, CDR1 MNHNS and CDR2 SASEGT. Trimming removed 2 bases from V and 10 bases from J; junction bases left unmatched: 2. The CDR3 totals 14 residues. The CDR3 reads CASSEWTGGSPLHF. The CDR3 DNA is TGTGCCAGCAGTGAATGGACAGGGGGATCACCCCTCCACTTT.

The chain combines TRBV5-6 with TRBJ2-1; perhaps TRBD1 as D (6 bases). The CDR3 loop spans 15 amino acids. Germline CDR1 is SGHDT and CDR2 is YYEEEE. The V gene lost 4 bases and the J gene lost 0 bases, with 11 bases spanning the gap. The CDR3 DNA is TGTGCCAGCAGCCCTACAGGGAGCTCCTACAATGAGCAGTTCTTC. Its protein product is CASSPTGSSYNEQFF.

The V call is TRBV6-5, the J call TRBJ2-5; D perhaps matches TRBD2 (6 bases). Germline CDR1 reads MNHEY; CDR2 reads SVGAGI. V was cut by 5 bases and J by 4 bases, with 17 bases left in between. The CDR3 consists of 15 residues. CDR3 bases: TGTGCCAGCAGTCCGGGAGAGGCAGGGAGAGAGACCCAGTACTTC. It specifies CASSPGEAGRETQYF.

V gene TRBV7-9 combines with J gene TRBJ1-5; no firm D call. This CDR3 has 18 residues. CDR1 is SEHNR and CDR2 is FQNEAQ in the germline V gene (reference sequence). V dropped 2 bases and J dropped 0 bases, with 17 bases sitting between them. The CDR3: CASSLFFRSSHSNQPQHF. CDR3 sequence (DNA): TGTGCCAGCAGCTTATTCTTCAGATCAAGCCATAGCAATCAGCCCCAGCATTTT.

V is TRBV6-2 or TRBV6-3 and J is TRBJ1-1; a weak D match, TRBD1 (5 bases). Germline loops: CDR1 MNHEY, CDR2 SVGEGT. The V end lost 2 bases, the J end lost 4 bases, and 5 bases lay between the germline ends. The CDR3 extends over 12 amino acids. The CDR3 nucleotides read TGTGCCAGCAGTTACGGGGCCACTGAAGCTTTCTTT. This sequence encodes CASSYGATEAFF.

This clone has only one observation. The V and J genes are TRBV19 and TRBJ1-5; D unresolved. The CDR3 spans 15 residues. Trimming removed 7 bases from V and 3 bases from J, with 16 bases in between. Germline V gives CDR1 LNHDA, CDR2 SQIVND (reference sequence). Here the CDR3 reads CASKSLVGDNQPQHF. CDR3 in DNA: TGTGCCAGTAAAAGCCTGGTTGGGGACAATCAGCCCCAGCATTTT.

This rearrangement joins TRBV5-1 to TRBJ2-7; 9 nucleotides match TRBD1. CDR1 is SGHRS and CDR2 is YFSETQ in the germline V gene. Trimming at V came to 6 bases and at J to 4 bases, leaving 8 bases not matched to a gene. The CDR3 is made up of 14 amino acids. The CDR3 sequence: CASKAGQGRYEQYF. CDR3 nucleotides: TGCGCCAGCAAGGCGGGACAGGGCCGTTACGAGCAGTACTTC.

The chain couples TRBV11-3 to TRBJ2-1, with 9 nucleotides matching TRBD2. CDR1 SGHNT and CDR2 YENEEA come from the germline V gene. The CDR3 is made up of 17 amino acids. Losses at the gene ends were 0 bases for V and 6 bases for J; bases not matched to a gene: 9. CDR3 amino acids: CASSLDYQLAGLNEQFF. The CDR3 coding sequence is TGTGCCAGCAGCTTAGATTACCAACTAGCGGGTCTCAATGAGCAGTTCTTC. The whole variable domain, filled in from reference TRBV11-3 and TRBJ2-1, reads EAGVVQSPRYKIIEKKQPVAFWCNPISGHNTLYWYLQNLGQGPELLIRYENEEAVDDSQLPKDRFSAERLKGVDSTLKIQPAELGDSAVYLCASSLDYQLAGLNEQFFGPGTRLTVL.

J is TRBJ2-2 and V is TRBV6-4, with D uncertain. Germline V gene lookup returns CDR1 MRHNA and CDR2 SNTAGT. Trimming shortened V by 8 bases and J by 2 bases, and 24 bases separated the two germline ends. This CDR3 has 18 amino acids. The CDR3 nucleotides are TGTGCCAGCCGAGAGACCGGACGGGCCTCTTTAAACACCGGGGAGCTGTTTTTT. Its translation: CASRETGRASLNTGELFF.

The chain couples TRBV7-9 to TRBJ1-5, with 8 bases matching TRBD1. The germline V gene encodes CDR1 SEHNR and CDR2 FQNEAQ (reference sequence). V was clipped by 0 bases and J by 4 bases; unmatched bases: 5. The CDR3 is 16 amino acids. DNA of the CDR3: TGTGCCAGCAGCTTAGCCGGGACAGGTAATAATCAGCCCCAGCATTTT. It codes for CASSLAGTGNNQPQHF.